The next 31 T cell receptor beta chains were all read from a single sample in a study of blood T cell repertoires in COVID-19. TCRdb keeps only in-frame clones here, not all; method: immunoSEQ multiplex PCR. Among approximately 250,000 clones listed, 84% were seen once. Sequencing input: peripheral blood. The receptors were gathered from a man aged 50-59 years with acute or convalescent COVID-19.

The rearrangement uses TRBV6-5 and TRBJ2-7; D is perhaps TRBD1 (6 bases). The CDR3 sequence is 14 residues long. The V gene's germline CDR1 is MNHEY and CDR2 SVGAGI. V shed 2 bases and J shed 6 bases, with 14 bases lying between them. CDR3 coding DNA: TGTGCCAGCAGTTACATTCGGACAGAGGGCGAGCAGTACTTC. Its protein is CASSYIRTEGEQYF.

CDR3 nucleotides: TGCGCCAGCAGCTTGGAAGTTAACGGAGATACGCAGTATTTT. Its translation is CASSLEVNGDTQYF. V and J are TRBV5-1 and TRBJ2-3, with D hard to call. The CDR3 is 14 residues long. Germline CDR1 and CDR2: SGHRS and YFSETQ. The ends were cut back, 0 bases at V and 5 bases at J, with 10 bases in the middle.

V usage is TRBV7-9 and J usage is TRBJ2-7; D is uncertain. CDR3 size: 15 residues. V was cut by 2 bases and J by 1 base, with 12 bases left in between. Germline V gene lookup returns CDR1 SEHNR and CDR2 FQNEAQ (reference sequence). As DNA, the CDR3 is TGTGCCAGCAGCTTATTTGAGGCAGTTTCCTACGAGCAGTACTTC. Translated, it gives CASSLFEAVSYEQYF.

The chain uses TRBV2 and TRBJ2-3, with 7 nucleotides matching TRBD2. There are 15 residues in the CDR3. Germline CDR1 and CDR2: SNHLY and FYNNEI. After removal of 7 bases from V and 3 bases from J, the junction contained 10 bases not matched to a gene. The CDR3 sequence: CASTIPREYTDTQYF. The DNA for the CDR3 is TGTGCCAGCACGATCCCGCGGGAGTATACAGATACGCAGTATTTT.

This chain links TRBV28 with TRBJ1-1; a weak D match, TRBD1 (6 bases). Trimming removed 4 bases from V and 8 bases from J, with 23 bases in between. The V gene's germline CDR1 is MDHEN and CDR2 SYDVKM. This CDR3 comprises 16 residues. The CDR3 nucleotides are TGTGCCAGCAGTTCCATCACCCCCATTGACAGGTCGGAAGCTTTCTTT. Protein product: CASSSITPIDRSEAFF.

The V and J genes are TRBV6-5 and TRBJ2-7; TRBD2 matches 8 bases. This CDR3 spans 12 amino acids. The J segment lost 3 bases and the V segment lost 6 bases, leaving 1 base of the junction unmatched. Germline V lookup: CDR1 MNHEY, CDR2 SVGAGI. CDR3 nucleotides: TGTGCCAGCAGGGGACTAGTCTACGAGCAGTACTTC. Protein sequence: CASRGLVYEQYF.

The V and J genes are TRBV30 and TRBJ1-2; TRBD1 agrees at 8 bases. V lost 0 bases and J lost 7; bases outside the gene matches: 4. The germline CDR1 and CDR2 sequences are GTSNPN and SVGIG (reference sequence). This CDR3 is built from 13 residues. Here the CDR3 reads CAWSVQGDGGYTF. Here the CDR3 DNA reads TGTGCCTGGAGTGTACAGGGGGATGGTGGCTACACCTTC.

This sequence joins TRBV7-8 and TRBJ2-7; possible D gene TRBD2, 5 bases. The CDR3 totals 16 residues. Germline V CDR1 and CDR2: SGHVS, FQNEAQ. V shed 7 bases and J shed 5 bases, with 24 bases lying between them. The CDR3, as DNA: TGTGCCAGCACTACGAGCGCTGCGGGTGGGTGGCACGAGCAGTACTTC. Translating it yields CASTTSAAGGWHEQYF.

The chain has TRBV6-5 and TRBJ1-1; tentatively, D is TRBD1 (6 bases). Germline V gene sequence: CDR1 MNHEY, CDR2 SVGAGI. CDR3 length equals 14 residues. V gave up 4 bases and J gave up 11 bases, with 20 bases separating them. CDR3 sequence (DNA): TGTGCCAGCAGTTTGGACAGTCAACTTGATGAGGCTTTCTTT. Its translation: CASSLDSQLDEAFF.

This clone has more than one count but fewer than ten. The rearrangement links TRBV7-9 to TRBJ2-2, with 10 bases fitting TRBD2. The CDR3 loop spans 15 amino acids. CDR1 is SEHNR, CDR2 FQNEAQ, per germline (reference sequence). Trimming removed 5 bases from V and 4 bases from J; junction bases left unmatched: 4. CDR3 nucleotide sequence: TGTGCCAGCAGCGCCACTAGCGGGGCCACCGGGGAGCTGTTTTTT. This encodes CASSATSGATGELFF.

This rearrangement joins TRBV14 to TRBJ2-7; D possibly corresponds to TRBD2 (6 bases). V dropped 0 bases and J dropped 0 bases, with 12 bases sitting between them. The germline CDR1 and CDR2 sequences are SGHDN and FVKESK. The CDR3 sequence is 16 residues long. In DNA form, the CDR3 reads TGTGCCAGCAGCCAAGATCGAGCGGGCGGCTCCTACGAGCAGTACTTC. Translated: CASSQDRAGGSYEQYF.

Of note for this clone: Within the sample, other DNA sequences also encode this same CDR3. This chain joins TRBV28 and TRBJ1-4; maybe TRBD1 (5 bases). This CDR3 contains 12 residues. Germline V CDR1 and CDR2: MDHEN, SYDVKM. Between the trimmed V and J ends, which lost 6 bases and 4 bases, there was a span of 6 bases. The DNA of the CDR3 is TGTGCCAGCAGAAGGGGTAATGAAAAACTGTTTTTT. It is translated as CASRRGNEKLFF.

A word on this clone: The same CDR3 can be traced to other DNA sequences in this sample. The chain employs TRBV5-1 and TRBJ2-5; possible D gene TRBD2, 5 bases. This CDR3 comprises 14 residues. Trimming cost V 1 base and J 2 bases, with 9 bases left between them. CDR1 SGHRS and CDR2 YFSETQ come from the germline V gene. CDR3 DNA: TGCGCCAGCAGCTTGCCGAGCGGACAAGAGACCCAGTACTTC. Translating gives CASSLPSGQETQYF.

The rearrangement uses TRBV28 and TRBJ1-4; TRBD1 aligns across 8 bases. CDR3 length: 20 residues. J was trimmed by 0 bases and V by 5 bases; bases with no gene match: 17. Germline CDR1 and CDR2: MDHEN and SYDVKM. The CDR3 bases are TGTGCCAGCAGTACCCTAGGACAGGGTGGGGCCCTTGCAACTAATGAAAAACTGTTTTTT. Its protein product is CASSTLGQGGALATNEKLFF.

DNA for the CDR3: TGTGCCAGCAGCTTGGGACTAGGGAAGTATTTT. Amino acid sequence: CASSLGLGKYF. The rearrangement links TRBV5-6 to TRBJ2-3, with a weak D call TRBD2 (6 bases). Germline loops: CDR1 SGHDT, CDR2 YYEEEE. V lost 0 bases and J 13 bases, leaving 9 bases between the germline ends. CDR3 length: 11 residues.

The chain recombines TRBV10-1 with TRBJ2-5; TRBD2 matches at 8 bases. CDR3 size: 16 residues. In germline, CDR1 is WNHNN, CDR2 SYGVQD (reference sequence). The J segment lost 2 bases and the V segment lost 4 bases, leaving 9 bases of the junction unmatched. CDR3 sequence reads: CASSGGTRGDQETQYF. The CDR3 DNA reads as TGCGCCAGCAGTGGAGGGACTAGGGGGGATCAAGAGACCCAGTACTTC.

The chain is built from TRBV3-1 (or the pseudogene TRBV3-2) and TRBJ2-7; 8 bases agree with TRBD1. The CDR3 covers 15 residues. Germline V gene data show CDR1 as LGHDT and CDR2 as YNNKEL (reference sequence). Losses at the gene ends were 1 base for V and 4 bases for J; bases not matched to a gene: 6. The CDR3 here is CASSQGDRREYEQYF. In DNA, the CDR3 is TGTGCCAGCAGCCAAGGGGACAGGCGAGAGTACGAGCAGTACTTC.

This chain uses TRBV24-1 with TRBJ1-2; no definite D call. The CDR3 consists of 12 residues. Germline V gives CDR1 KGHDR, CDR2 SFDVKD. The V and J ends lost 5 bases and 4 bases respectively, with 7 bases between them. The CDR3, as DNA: TGTGCCACCAGTGTAGGAGGCTATGGCTACACCTTC. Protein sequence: CATSVGGYGYTF.

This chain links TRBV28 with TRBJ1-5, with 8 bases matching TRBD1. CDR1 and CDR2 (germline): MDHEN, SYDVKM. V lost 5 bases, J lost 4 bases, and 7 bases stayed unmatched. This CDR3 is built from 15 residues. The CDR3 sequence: CASSRRQGRNQPQHF. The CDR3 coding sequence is TGTGCCAGCAGTCGCCGACAGGGGCGGAATCAGCCCCAGCATTTT.

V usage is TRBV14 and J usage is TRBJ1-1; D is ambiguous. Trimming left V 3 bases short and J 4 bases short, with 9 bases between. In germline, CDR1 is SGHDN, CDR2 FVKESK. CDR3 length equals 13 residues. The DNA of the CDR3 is TGTGCCAGCAGCCAGTTCGGAGGCACTGAAGCTTTCTTT. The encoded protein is CASSQFGGTEAFF. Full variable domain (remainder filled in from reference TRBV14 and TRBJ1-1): EAGVTQFPSHSVIEKGQTVTLRCDPISGHDNLYWYRRVMGKEIKFLLHFVKESKQDESGMPNNRFLAERTGGTYSTLKVQPAELEDSGVYFCASSQFGGTEAFFGQGTRLTVV.

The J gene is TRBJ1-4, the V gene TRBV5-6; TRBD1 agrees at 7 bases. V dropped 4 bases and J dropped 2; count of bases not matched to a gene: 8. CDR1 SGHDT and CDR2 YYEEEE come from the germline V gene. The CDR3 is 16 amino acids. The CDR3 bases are TGTGCCAGCAGCGAAAGGGGGCTGGGGACTAATGAAAAACTGTTTTTT. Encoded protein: CASSERGLGTNEKLFF.

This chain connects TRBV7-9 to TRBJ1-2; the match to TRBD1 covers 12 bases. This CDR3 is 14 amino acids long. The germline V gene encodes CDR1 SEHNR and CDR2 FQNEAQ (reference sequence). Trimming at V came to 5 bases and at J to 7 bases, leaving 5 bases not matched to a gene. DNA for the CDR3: TGTGCCAGCAGCGAGGGACAGGGGGCGCGTGGCTACACCTTC. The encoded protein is CASSEGQGARGYTF. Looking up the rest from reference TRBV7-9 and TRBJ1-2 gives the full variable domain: DTGVSQNPRHKITKRGQNVTFRCDPISEHNRLYWYRQTLGQGPEFLTYFQNEAQLEKSRLLSDRFSAERPKGSFSTLEIQRTEQGDSAMYLCASSEGQGARGYTFGSGTRLTVV.

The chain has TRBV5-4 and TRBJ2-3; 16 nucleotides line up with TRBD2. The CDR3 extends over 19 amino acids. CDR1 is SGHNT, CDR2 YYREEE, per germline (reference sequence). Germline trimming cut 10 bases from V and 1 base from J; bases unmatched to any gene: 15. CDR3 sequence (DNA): TGTGCCGGGACAAAGACCGGGACTAGCGGGGGGGCCCGCACAGATACGCAGTATTTT. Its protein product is CAGTKTGTSGGARTDTQYF.

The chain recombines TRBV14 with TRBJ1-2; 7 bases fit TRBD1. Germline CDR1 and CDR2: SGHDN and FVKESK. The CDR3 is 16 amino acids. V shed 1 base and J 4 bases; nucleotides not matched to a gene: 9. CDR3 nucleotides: TGTGCCAGCAGCCAAGCTCATACAGGGGCCCCCTATGGCTACACCTTC. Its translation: CASSQAHTGAPYGYTF. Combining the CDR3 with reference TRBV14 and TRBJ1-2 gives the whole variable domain EAGVTQFPSHSVIEKGQTVTLRCDPISGHDNLYWYRRVMGKEIKFLLHFVKESKQDESGMPNNRFLAERTGGTYSTLKVQPAELEDSGVYFCASSQAHTGAPYGYTFGSGTRLTVV.

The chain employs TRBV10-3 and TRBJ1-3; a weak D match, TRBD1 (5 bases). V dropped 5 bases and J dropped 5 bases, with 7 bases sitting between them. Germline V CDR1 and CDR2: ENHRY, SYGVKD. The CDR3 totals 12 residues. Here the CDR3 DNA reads TGTGCCATCAGTCAGGACAGAAACACCATATATTTT. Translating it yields CAISQDRNTIYF.

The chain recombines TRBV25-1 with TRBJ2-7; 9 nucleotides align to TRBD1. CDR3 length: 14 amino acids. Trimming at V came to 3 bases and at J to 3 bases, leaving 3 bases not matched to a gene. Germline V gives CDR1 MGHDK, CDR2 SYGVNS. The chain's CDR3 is CASSDTGGVYEQYF. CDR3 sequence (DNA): TGTGCCAGCAGTGATACAGGGGGCGTCTACGAGCAGTACTTC.

Written as DNA, the CDR3 is TGTGCCAGCAGGCATACTAACTCTGGAAACACCATATATTTT. The encoded protein is CASRHTNSGNTIYF. V is TRBV7-9 and J is TRBJ1-3; D not certain. Germline loops: CDR1 SEHNR, CDR2 FQNEAQ (reference sequence). The CDR3 spans 14 residues. The V gene lost 6 bases and the J gene lost 0 bases, with 9 bases spanning the gap. The whole variable domain, remainder taken from reference TRBV7-9 and TRBJ1-3, is DTGVSQNPRHKITKRGQNVTFRCDPISEHNRLYWYRQTLGQGPEFLTYFQNEAQLEKSRLLSDRFSAERPKGSFSTLEIQRTEQGDSAMYLCASRHTNSGNTIYFGEGSWLTVV.

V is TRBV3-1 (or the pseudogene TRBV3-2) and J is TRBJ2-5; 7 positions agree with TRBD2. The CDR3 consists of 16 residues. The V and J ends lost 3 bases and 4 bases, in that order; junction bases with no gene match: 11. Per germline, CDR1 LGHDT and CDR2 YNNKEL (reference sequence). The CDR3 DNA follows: TGTGCCAGCAGCCATAGGATCCGGGGGAGGGGAGAGACCCAGTACTTC. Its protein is CASSHRIRGRGETQYF.

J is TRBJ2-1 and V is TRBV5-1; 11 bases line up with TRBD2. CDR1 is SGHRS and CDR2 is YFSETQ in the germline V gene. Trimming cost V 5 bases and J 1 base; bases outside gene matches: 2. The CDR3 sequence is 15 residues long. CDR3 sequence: CASRLAGGSYNEQFF. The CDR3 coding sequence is TGCGCCAGCAGGCTAGCGGGGGGTTCCTACAATGAGCAGTTCTTC.

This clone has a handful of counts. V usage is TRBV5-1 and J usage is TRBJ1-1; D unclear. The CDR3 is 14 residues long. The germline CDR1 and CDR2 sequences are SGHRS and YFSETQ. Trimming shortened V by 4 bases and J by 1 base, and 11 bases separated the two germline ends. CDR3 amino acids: CASSRGEANTEAFF. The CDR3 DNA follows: TGCGCCAGCAGCCGGGGTGAGGCGAACACTGAAGCTTTCTTT.

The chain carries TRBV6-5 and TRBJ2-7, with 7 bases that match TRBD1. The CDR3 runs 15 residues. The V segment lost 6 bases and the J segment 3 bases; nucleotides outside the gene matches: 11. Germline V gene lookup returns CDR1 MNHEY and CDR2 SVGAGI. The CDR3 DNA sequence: TGTGCCAGCAGACTCTACGGGACAGAGAACTACGAGCAGTACTTC. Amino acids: CASRLYGTENYEQYF.